Shown below are 23 T cell receptor beta chains from a single sample sequenced in a study of radiation and T cells in renal cell carcinoma. As for time point: baseline pretreatment blood. Indicated treatment: 15 Gy SBRT to primary tumor, nephrectomy 4 weeks later. TCRdb keeps only in-frame clones here, not all; method: immunoSEQ multiplex PCR. The profile shows some 150,000 clones, about 88% of them singletons. This specimen was blood, taken from a patient whose treatment included radiotherapy and nephrectomy. The receptors were gathered from a woman aged 45-65 years with renal cell carcinoma.

A single count supports this clone. The chain recombines TRBV2 with TRBJ1-3; possible D gene TRBD1, 5 bases. Trimming left V 6 bases short and J 0 bases short, with 15 bases between. Germline lookup yields CDR1 SNHLY and CDR2 FYNNEI. The CDR3 is 16 residues long. The CDR3 DNA reads as TGTGCCAGCAGGGGCTCTTGGGGGGGCTCTGGAAACACCATATATTTT. It encodes CASRGSWGGSGNTIYF.

This clone is a singleton in its sample. The chain carries TRBV6-1 and TRBJ2-1; D gene uncertain. The V gene's germline CDR1 is MNHNS and CDR2 SASEGT. V lost 1 base and J 2 bases, leaving 12 bases between the germline ends. The length of the CDR3 is 16 residues. Here the CDR3 reads CASSEGHGETYNEQFF. The CDR3 nucleotides read TGTGCCAGCAGTGAAGGCCATGGGGAAACCTACAATGAGCAGTTCTTC.

The rearrangement links TRBV25-1 to TRBJ2-3; unclear D gene. Trimming stripped 0 bases from V and 4 bases from J, with 8 bases between. This CDR3 is 14 amino acids long. The germline gives CDR1 MGHDK, CDR2 SYGVNS. The DNA of the CDR3 is TGTGCCAGCAGTGAATATAAGGGTTCAGATACGCAGTATTTT. Amino acid sequence: CASSEYKGSDTQYF.

This chain connects TRBV5-1 to TRBJ1-3; 8 positions match TRBD1. The CDR3 is made up of 16 amino acids. V dropped 0 bases and J dropped 2; count of bases not matched to a gene: 4. The V gene's germline CDR1 is SGHRS and CDR2 YFSETQ. The CDR3 protein is CASSLGGQAPGNTIYF. The CDR3, as DNA: TGCGCCAGCAGCTTGGGGGGACAGGCTCCTGGAAACACCATATATTTT.

The CDR3 DNA is TGTGCCAGCAGGGAGGCTAGCGGGGGGGTTAACCGAGAGACCCAGTACTTC. This codes for CASREASGGVNRETQYF. The rearrangement links TRBV2 to TRBJ2-5, with 12 bases lining up with TRBD2. V dropped 6 bases and J dropped 4; count of bases not matched to a gene: 12. In germline, CDR1 is SNHLY, CDR2 FYNNEI. CDR3 length: 17 amino acids.

This clone was counted a single time. The chain is built from TRBV29-1 and TRBJ1-2; D is undetermined. V dropped 6 bases and J dropped 4 bases, with 21 bases sitting between them. CDR1 is SQVTM, CDR2 ANQGSEA, per germline. The CDR3 is made up of 15 amino acids. DNA for the CDR3: TGCAGCGTCGTTCTGGTTCCCGGCACCCCCTATGGCTACACCTTC. Amino acids: CSVVLVPGTPYGYTF.

The chain is built from TRBV19 and TRBJ1-1, with no clear D. Germline V gene data show CDR1 as LNHDA and CDR2 as SQIVND (reference sequence). The CDR3 sequence is 13 residues long. The germline V and J ends were trimmed by 4 bases and 1 base, with 7 bases remaining between them. DNA for the CDR3: TGTGCCAGTAGTACCTTTAGGAACACTGAAGCTTTCTTT. Translating it yields CASSTFRNTEAFF.

This chain uses TRBV7-9 with TRBJ1-3, with 8 bases identical to TRBD1. Germline V gene sequence: CDR1 SEHNR, CDR2 FQNEAQ (reference sequence). After removal of 4 bases from V and 7 bases from J, the junction contained 6 bases not matched to a gene. The CDR3 loop spans 14 amino acids. This CDR3 reads CASSYGQGRNTIYF. The CDR3 region has the DNA TGTGCCAGCAGCTATGGACAGGGAAGGAACACCATATATTTT.

This chain joins TRBV9 and TRBJ1-6; 8 bases are a match to TRBD1. This CDR3 spans 15 amino acids. Trimming took 0 bases from V and 8 from J; bases not matched to a gene: 4. From germline, CDR1 is SGDLS and CDR2 YYNGEE. The CDR3 region has the DNA TGTGCCAGCAGCGTAGCCCCAGGGGGCGATTCACCCCTCCACTTT. Amino acids: CASSVAPGGDSPLHF.

The CDR3 here is CASSPGLSRSENYGYTF. The CDR3 DNA sequence: TGTGCCAGCAGCCCGGGACTCTCGCGGTCCGAAAACTATGGCTACACCTTC. The chain combines TRBV5-5 with TRBJ1-2; D possibly corresponds to TRBD1 (5 bases). The germline V gene encodes CDR1 SGHKS and CDR2 YYEKEE (reference sequence). CDR3 length: 17 amino acids. Trimming left V 4 bases short and J 2 bases short, with 21 bases between.

The gene calls are TRBV6-5 and TRBJ1-5, with TRBD1 as a possible D gene (6 bases). Germline-derived CDR1 and CDR2 are MNHEY and SVGAGI. Trimming shortened V by 5 bases and J by 5 bases, and 13 bases separated the two germline ends. The CDR3 has 14 residues. In nucleotides, the CDR3 is TGTGCCAGCAGTCGCTCAGGGGCTTATCAGCCCCAGCATTTT. This codes for CASSRSGAYQPQHF.

V gene TRBV11-2 combines with J gene TRBJ2-2; 10 bases fit TRBD2. CDR1 is SGHAT, CDR2 FQNNGV, per germline. There are 16 residues in the CDR3. J lost 4 bases, V lost 5 bases, and 7 bases had no gene match. The DNA for the CDR3 is TGTGCCAGCAGCGACTTAGCGGGGGGAATCACCGGGGAGCTGTTTTTT. Amino acid sequence: CASSDLAGGITGELFF.

The chain carries TRBV2 and TRBJ2-5, with D perhaps TRBD1 (6 bases). Deletions cut 8 bases from V and 5 bases from J, with 21 bases between. Germline V gives CDR1 SNHLY, CDR2 FYNNEI. CDR3 length equals 15 residues. CDR3 in DNA: TGTGCCAGCGAACGAGTGAGGGGGAGTGAGGAGACCCAGTACTTC. As protein: CASERVRGSEETQYF.

The rearrangement joins TRBV7-3 to TRBJ2-6, with D maybe TRBD1 (5 bases). Germline CDR1 reads SGHTA; CDR2 reads FQGTGA. V gave up 0 bases and J gave up 3 bases, with 6 bases separating them. The CDR3 sequence is 15 residues long. CDR3: CASSLTGLGANVLTF. In DNA form, the CDR3 reads TGTGCCAGCAGCTTAACGGGGCTTGGGGCCAACGTCCTGACTTTC. The variable domain in full, with the rest retrieved from reference TRBV7-3 and TRBJ2-6, is GAGVSQTPSNKVTEKGKYVELRCDPISGHTALYWYRQSLGQGPEFLIYFQGTGAADDSGLPNDRFFAVRPEGSVSTLKIQRTERGDSAVYLCASSLTGLGANVLTFGAGSRLTVL.

V is TRBV7-9 and J is TRBJ2-6; 7 bases line up with TRBD2. The CDR3 contains 17 residues. The J segment lost 0 bases and the V segment lost 1 base, leaving 3 bases of the junction unmatched. Germline assignment: CDR1 SEHNR and CDR2 FQNEAQ (reference sequence). Here the CDR3 reads CASSLVGGSSGANVLTF. The CDR3 DNA reads as TGTGCCAGCAGCTTAGTCGGGGGGAGCTCTGGGGCCAACGTCCTGACTTTC.

The CDR3 DNA is TGTGCCAGCAGCCGGGGACAGGGAACCTACGAGCAGTACTTC. Translated: CASSRGQGTYEQYF. The chain recombines TRBV7-9 with TRBJ2-7; 9 bases align to TRBD1. The CDR3 is 14 amino acids. Germline CDR1 and CDR2: SEHNR and FQNEAQ (reference sequence). V trimming: 5 bases; J trimming: 2 bases; junction bases outside the gene matches: 4.

This chain uses TRBV5-6 with TRBJ2-7, with D tentatively TRBD1 (6 bases). Per the germline V gene, CDR1 is SGHDT and CDR2 is YYEEEE. CDR3 size: 13 residues. Trimming took off 0 bases at V and 3 bases at J, with 7 bases between the two ends. The CDR3 sequence: CASSLAGVYEQYF. Here the CDR3 DNA reads TGTGCCAGCAGCTTGGCAGGGGTCTACGAGCAGTACTTC.

V gene TRBV23-1 combines with J gene TRBJ1-5; D call uncertain. TRBV23-1 is marked as an open reading frame, function uncertain. The CDR3 contains 14 residues. Trimming pared 0 bases from V and 1 base from J, leaving 4 bases between. DNA of the CDR3: TGCGCCAGCAGTCAATCTTGGAGCAATCAGCCCCAGCATTTT. Amino acid sequence: CASSQSWSNQPQHF.

This chain links TRBV7-2 with TRBJ2-7, with D perhaps TRBD1 (5 bases). Between the trimmed V and J ends, which lost 8 bases and 2 bases, there was a span of 10 bases. This CDR3 spans 12 amino acids. In germline, CDR1 is SGHTA, CDR2 FQGNSA. The CDR3 nucleotides read TGTGCCAGCCAACAGGAAGCCTACGAGCAGTACTTC. Amino acids: CASQQEAYEQYF. The full variable domain, rest sourced from reference TRBV7-2 and TRBJ2-7, is GAGVSQSPSNKVTEKGKDVELRCDPISGHTALYWYRQSLGQGLEFLIYFQGNSAPDKSGLPSDRFSAERTGGSVSTLTIQRTQQEDSAVYLCASQQEAYEQYFGPGTRLTVT.

The chain uses TRBV14 and TRBJ2-5; TRBD2 matches at 11 bases. V lost 3 bases to trimming and J lost 2 bases; unmatched junction nucleotides: 8. The germline V gene has CDR1 SGHDN and CDR2 FVKESK. The CDR3 spans 17 residues. This CDR3 is CASSQERLAGTQETQYF. The CDR3 DNA follows: TGTGCCAGCAGCCAGGAGCGACTAGCGGGGACACAAGAGACCCAGTACTTC.

The V gene is TRBV11-2, the J gene TRBJ2-5; possibly TRBD1 for D (5 bases). Trimming took off 1 base at V and 5 bases at J, with 11 bases between the two ends. Looked up from germline, CDR1 is SGHAT and CDR2 is FQNNGV. There are 14 residues in the CDR3. The CDR3 region is CASSLGAGRETQYF. The DNA of the CDR3 is TGTGCCAGCAGCTTAGGAGCAGGGCGGGAGACCCAGTACTTC.

The V and J genes are TRBV7-9 and TRBJ2-2, with D perhaps TRBD1 (6 bases). CDR3 size: 14 residues. Germline CDR1 reads SEHNR; CDR2 reads FQNEAQ (reference sequence). V gave up 5 bases and J gave up 4 bases, with 11 bases separating them. The CDR3: CASSLSRGTGELFF. The DNA for the CDR3 is TGTGCCAGCAGCCTTTCCAGGGGCACCGGGGAGCTGTTTTTT.

The genes are TRBV5-1 and TRBJ2-2; maybe TRBD1 (5 bases). The ends were cut back, 0 bases at V and 1 base at J, with 10 bases in the middle. There are 16 residues in the CDR3. Germline lookup yields CDR1 SGHRS and CDR2 YFSETQ. As DNA, the CDR3 is TGCGCCAGCAGCTTGGAAGGGGCGAAGAACACCGGGGAGCTGTTTTTT. It translates to CASSLEGAKNTGELFF.